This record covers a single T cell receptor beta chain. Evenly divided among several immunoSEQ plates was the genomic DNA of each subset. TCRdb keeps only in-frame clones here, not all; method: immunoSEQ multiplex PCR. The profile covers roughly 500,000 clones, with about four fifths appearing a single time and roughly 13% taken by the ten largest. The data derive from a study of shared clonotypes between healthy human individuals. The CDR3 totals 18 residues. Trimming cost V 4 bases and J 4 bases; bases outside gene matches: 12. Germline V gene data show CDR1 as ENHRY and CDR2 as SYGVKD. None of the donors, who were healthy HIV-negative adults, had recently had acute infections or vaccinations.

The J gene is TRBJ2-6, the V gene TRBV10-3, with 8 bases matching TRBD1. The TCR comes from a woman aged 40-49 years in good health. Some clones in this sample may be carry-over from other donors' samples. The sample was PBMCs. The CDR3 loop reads CAISGVTGGPGGANVLTF. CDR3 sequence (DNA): TGTGCCATCAGTGGGGTAACAGGGGGTCCAGGAGGGGCCAACGTCCTGACTTTC.